This is a list of T cell receptor beta chains from one sample in a study of human versus mouse CDR3 diversity and MHC coevolution. Clones were sequenced by immunoSEQ multiplex PCR, and TCRdb holds only the in-frame ones, with some missing. This table holds some 82,000 clones, just over 90% found once. The sequenced material came from naive CD4+ T cells from blood. These TCRs come from a person aged 30 to 70 in good health. CDR3s leave out the opening cysteine and the closing phenylalanine or tryptophan. The D gene is left open where the match is weak.

CDR3aa: ASTGRPDSGTEAF
v_gene: TRBV5-4
j_gene: TRBJ1-1
len: 13
d_gene: NA

CDR3aa: ASSWDRGRGGELF
v_gene: TRBV7-3
j_gene: TRBJ2-2
len: 13
d_gene: TRBD1

CDR3aa: ASSFRQGFNEKLF
v_gene: TRBV5-6
j_gene: TRBJ1-4
len: 13
d_gene: TRBD1

CDR3aa: ASDSFSNQPQH
v_gene: TRBV19
j_gene: TRBJ1-5
len: 11
d_gene: NA

CDR3aa: AWSPTGSSNQPQH
v_gene: TRBV30
j_gene: TRBJ1-5
len: 13
d_gene: NA

CDR3aa: AWDRDRTSYEQY
v_gene: TRBV30
j_gene: TRBJ2-7
len: 12
d_gene: TRBD1

CDR3aa: AISELAGRGSYNEQF
v_gene: TRBV10-3
j_gene: TRBJ2-1
len: 15
d_gene: TRBD2

CDR3aa: ASSPGLAPSSYEQY
v_gene: TRBV7-2
j_gene: TRBJ2-7
len: 14
d_gene: TRBD2

CDR3aa: ASSESTVANTGELF
v_gene: TRBV25-1
j_gene: TRBJ2-2
len: 14
d_gene: NA

CDR3aa: ASSSTGYDTQY
v_gene: TRBV28
j_gene: TRBJ2-3
len: 11
d_gene: NA

CDR3aa: ASSSGQNYGYT
v_gene: TRBV7-2
j_gene: TRBJ1-2
len: 11
d_gene: NA

CDR3aa: ASSTGAGEQF
v_gene: TRBV7-9
j_gene: TRBJ2-1
len: 10
d_gene: TRBD1

CDR3aa: ASSPGTSGRNEQY
v_gene: TRBV18
j_gene: TRBJ2-7
len: 13
d_gene: TRBD2

CDR3aa: ASSLVDRESEAF
v_gene: TRBV5-4
j_gene: TRBJ1-1
len: 12
d_gene: TRBD1

CDR3aa: ASSPQGGVGTEAF
v_gene: TRBV18
j_gene: TRBJ1-1
len: 13
d_gene: TRBD1

CDR3aa: ASSARDRGSYNEQF
v_gene: TRBV7-2
j_gene: TRBJ2-1
len: 14
d_gene: TRBD1

CDR3aa: ASSHGQGGPNTEAF
v_gene: TRBV5-6
j_gene: TRBJ1-1
len: 14
d_gene: TRBD1

CDR3aa: ASSLAGGSTDMQY
v_gene: TRBV5-4
j_gene: TRBJ2-3
len: 13
d_gene: NA

CDR3aa: ASISRGTSYEQY
v_gene: TRBV2
j_gene: TRBJ2-7
len: 12
d_gene: NA

CDR3aa: AWTKGLGDQETQY
v_gene: TRBV30
j_gene: TRBJ2-5
len: 13
d_gene: NA

CDR3aa: AWSGLAGGRVLGEQF
v_gene: TRBV30
j_gene: TRBJ2-1
len: 15
d_gene: TRBD2

CDR3aa: ASSVAGTGIGTEAF
v_gene: TRBV7-9
j_gene: TRBJ1-1
len: 14
d_gene: TRBD1

CDR3aa: ASSFGTRYEQY
v_gene: TRBV7-9
j_gene: TRBJ2-7
len: 11
d_gene: NA

CDR3aa: ASREWGEATDTQY
v_gene: TRBV6-6
j_gene: TRBJ2-3
len: 13
d_gene: NA

CDR3aa: ASSPLTSGGTNEQF
v_gene: TRBV5-1
j_gene: TRBJ2-1
len: 14
d_gene: TRBD2

CDR3aa: ASSQEGGASGRAKETQY
v_gene: TRBV4-3
j_gene: TRBJ2-5
len: 17
d_gene: TRBD2

CDR3aa: ASSSRGLRGTEAF
v_gene: TRBV27
j_gene: TRBJ1-1
len: 13
d_gene: TRBD1

CDR3aa: AITDTALTDTQY
v_gene: TRBV10-3
j_gene: TRBJ2-3
len: 12
d_gene: NA

CDR3aa: ASRQGPTYNEQF
v_gene: TRBV5-1
j_gene: TRBJ2-1
len: 12
d_gene: NA

CDR3aa: ATSRGKGANYEQY
v_gene: TRBV15
j_gene: TRBJ2-7
len: 13
d_gene: NA

CDR3aa: ASNLPGQASYEQY
v_gene: TRBV7-2
j_gene: TRBJ2-7
len: 13
d_gene: TRBD1

CDR3aa: ASNLSPGQYNEQF
v_gene: TRBV28
j_gene: TRBJ2-1
len: 13
d_gene: TRBD1

CDR3aa: ASSGGLAATDTQY
v_gene: TRBV5-6
j_gene: TRBJ2-3
len: 13
d_gene: TRBD2

CDR3aa: ASSVGSTRLGEQF
v_gene: TRBV9
j_gene: TRBJ2-1
len: 13
d_gene: NA

CDR3aa: ASSVGYPGAEAF
v_gene: TRBV28
j_gene: TRBJ1-1
len: 12
d_gene: NA

CDR3aa: ASSKRGNRVGDQPQH
v_gene: TRBV19
j_gene: TRBJ1-5
len: 15
d_gene: NA

CDR3aa: ASSFQGVIITEAF
v_gene: TRBV6-5
j_gene: TRBJ1-1
len: 13
d_gene: TRBD1

CDR3aa: ASSLVGLHTEAF
v_gene: TRBV5-4
j_gene: TRBJ1-1
len: 12
d_gene: NA

CDR3aa: ASSLDRGVSGNTIY
v_gene: TRBV11-2
j_gene: TRBJ1-3
len: 14
d_gene: TRBD1

CDR3aa: ASRGGQYTGELF
v_gene: TRBV28
j_gene: TRBJ2-2
len: 12
d_gene: NA

CDR3aa: ASSLGMRTNTEAF
v_gene: TRBV5-8
j_gene: TRBJ1-1
len: 13
d_gene: NA

CDR3aa: ASSPGRENYGYT
v_gene: TRBV7-2
j_gene: TRBJ1-2
len: 12
d_gene: NA

CDR3aa: ASSMGQGADFGLYGYT
v_gene: TRBV5-1
j_gene: TRBJ1-2
len: 16
d_gene: TRBD1